This paragraph reports one T cell receptor beta chain. The data derive from a study of blood T cells in healthy people across ages. It was with a sample-barcoded 5' primer and a J-beta primer mix that a second PCR of about 6 to 12 cycles was run. Via MiXCR, TCRdb re-called the 5' RACE reads, giving one row per CDR3 protein. Of about 800,000 distinct CDR3 sequences listed, around a quarter are singletons. The authors extracted at least 5 micrograms of total RNA per sample. The germline V gene encodes CDR1 MDHEN and CDR2 SYDVKM. This CDR3 is built from 17 residues. The V and J ends lost 1 base and 8 bases, in that order; junction bases with no gene match: 13. These data were also filed under a second study, of T cells of mothers and their children. Per that paper: The study found slightly higher but non-significant overlap in related versus unrelated mother-child pairs.

The chain uses TRBV28 and TRBJ2-1, with TRBD1 matching over 8 bases. The clonotype was recovered from a boy aged 5-17 years in good health. Material for sequencing was blood. The CDR3 here is CASSLSSVAGGRHEQFF. The DNA for the CDR3 is TGTGCCAGCAGTTTATCTTCCGTGGCAGGGGGCCGTCATGAGCAGTTCTTC.